This TCR beta chain was profiled in a study of regulatory T cells in long-lasting Graves disease. Noted time point: newly diagnosed GD, antithyroid drugs for less than 3 months. Isolated PBMC RNA provided the starting material for the TCR library. According to the study, TCR beta libraries were built with iRepertoire HTBI primers and CDR3-region Arm-PCR. TCRdb itself ran the multiplex PCR reads through MiXCR, one entry per CDR3 protein. The sample contains just over 600,000 distinct CDR3 sequences, roughly 15% of which appear only once. This clonotype was counted many times. CDR1 MDHEN and CDR2 SYDVKM come from the germline V gene. The ends lost 8 bases at V and 0 bases at J; junction bases unmatched: 3. The CDR3 covers 13 residues. A further study also used this sample, focusing on T cells in Graves' hyperthyroidism and ophthalmopathy. That paper states: When the TCR CDR3 underwent first-round RT-PCR, the HTBI primer set was used. Model predictions of ophthalmopathy came a median around 6.5 months before onset.

This chain joins TRBV28 and TRBJ1-1, with TRBD1 identical over 7 bases. The sequences come from peripheral blood mononuclear cells (PBMCs), collected at new diagnosis, from a patient treated with antithyroid drugs. The TCR originated in a woman aged 30 to 39 with Graves disease. The DNA for the CDR3 is TGTGCCAGCGACACAGGGGTGAACACTGAAGCTTTCTTT. It translates to CASDTGVNTEAFF. The full variable domain, rest sourced from reference TRBV28 and TRBJ1-1, is DVKVTQSSRYLVKRTGEKVFLECVQDMDHENMFWYRQDPGLGLRLIYFSYDVKMKEKGDIPEGYSVSREKKERFSLILESASTNQTSMYLCASDTGVNTEAFFGQGTRLTVV.